The clone carrying this T cell receptor (beta chain) is classed as medium-sized (0.01 to 0.1%). The antigen remains undetermined. Cells sorted as Tregs were CD4+, CD25+ and CD127-/low. Broader study findings: Greatest tumor Treg TCR overlap was with tumor naive CD4+ cells.

The CDR3 is 13 residues long. CDR1 DFQATT and CDR2 SNEGSKA come from the germline V gene (reference sequence). With 3 bases removed from V and 0 bases from J, the gap between germline ends came to 6 bases. Semi-nested PCR with Nested Universal Primer A followed constant-region reverse priming of full-length variable regions. MiXCR was run by TCRdb on the 5' RACE reads, yielding one entry per CDR3 protein. The sample consists of about 11,000 distinct CDR3 sequences, roughly 29% of them appearing once. The source of this sequence is a female donor with breast cancer. Sequenced input: Tregs sorted from a lymph node. The chain carries TRBV20-1 and TRBJ2-1; D gene ambiguous. The CDR3 nucleotides read TGCAGTGCTAGCTGGAGCTCCTACAATGAGCAGTTCTTC. It specifies CSASWSSYNEQFF.